This TCR beta chain was retrieved from a study of blood T cell repertoires in COVID-19. The protocol was immunoSEQ multiplex PCR, while the TCRdb copy is restricted to in-frame clones and leaves out a portion. The table lists about 140,000 clones, roughly 80% of them singletons, with 3.5% in the top ten. Germline V gene data show CDR1 as DFQATT and CDR2 as SNEGSKA (reference sequence). The CDR3 is 15 amino acids. J lost 6 bases, V lost 5 bases, and 9 bases had no gene match. Sequences were obtained from peripheral blood. This sequence originates from a man between 65 and 85 years old who had recovered from COVID-19. The chain joins TRBV20-1 to TRBJ2-1; 11 bases line up with TRBD2. CDR3 in amino acids: CSARELAGVFNEQFF. In DNA form, the CDR3 reads TGCAGTGCTCGTGAACTAGCGGGAGTATTCAATGAGCAGTTCTTC.